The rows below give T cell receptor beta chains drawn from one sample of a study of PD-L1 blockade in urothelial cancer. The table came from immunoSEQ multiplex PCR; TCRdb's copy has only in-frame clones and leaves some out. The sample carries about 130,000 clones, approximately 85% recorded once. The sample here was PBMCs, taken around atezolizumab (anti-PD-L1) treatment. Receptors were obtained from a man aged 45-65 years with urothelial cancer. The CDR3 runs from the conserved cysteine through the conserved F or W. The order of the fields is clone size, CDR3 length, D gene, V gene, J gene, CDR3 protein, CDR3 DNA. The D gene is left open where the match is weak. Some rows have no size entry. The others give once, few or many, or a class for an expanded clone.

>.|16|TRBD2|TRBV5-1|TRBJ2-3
CASSLRTSGTTDTQYF
TGCGCCAGCAGCTTGAGGACTAGCGGGACCACAGATACGCAGTATTTT
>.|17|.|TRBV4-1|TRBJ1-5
CASSQVPLLRGSQPQHF
TGCGCCAGCAGCCAAGTTCCGCTTCTAAGGGGCAGTCAGCCCCAGCATTTT
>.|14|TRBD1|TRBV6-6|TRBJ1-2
CASTLTGGDYGYTF
TGTGCCAGCACCCTCACAGGGGGCGACTATGGCTACACCTTC
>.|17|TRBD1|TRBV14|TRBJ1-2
CASSQDRWTGSNYGYTF
TGTGCCAGCAGCCAAGATCGGTGGACAGGGTCTAACTATGGCTACACCTTC
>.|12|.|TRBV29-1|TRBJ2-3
CSVSPGTDTQYF
TGCAGCGTTTCCCCAGGGACAGATACGCAGTATTTT
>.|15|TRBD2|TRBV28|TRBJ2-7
CASSSPGLAVYEQYF
TGTGCCAGCAGTTCTCCGGGACTAGCGGTATACGAGCAGTACTTC
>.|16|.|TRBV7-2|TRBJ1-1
CASSLGGGIRNTEAFF
TGTGCCAGCAGCTTAGGCGGGGGGATCAGGAACACTGAAGCTTTCTTT
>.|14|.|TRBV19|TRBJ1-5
CASNHKLSNQPQHF
TGTGCCAGTAATCACAAACTAAGCAATCAGCCCCAGCATTTT
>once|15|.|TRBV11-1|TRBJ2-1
CASSQGLARDNEQFF
TGTGCCAGCAGCCAAGGGCTAGCGAGAGACAATGAGCAGTTCTTC
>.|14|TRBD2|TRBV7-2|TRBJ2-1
CASTPGLAGVEQFF
TGTGCCAGCACCCCGGGACTAGCGGGAGTGGAGCAGTTCTTC
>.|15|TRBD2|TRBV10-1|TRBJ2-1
CASSRGTSGGDEQFF
TGCGCCAGCAGTCGCGGGACTAGCGGAGGGGATGAGCAGTTCTTC
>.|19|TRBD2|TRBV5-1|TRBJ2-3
CAIPPTGPRGLAGSDTQYF
TGCGCCATCCCCCCGACAGGCCCGCGGGGACTAGCGGGGTCAGATACGCAGTATTTT
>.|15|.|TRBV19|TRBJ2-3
CASSQNRGSTDTQYF
TGTGCCAGTAGTCAAAATAGGGGGTCCACAGATACGCAGTATTTT
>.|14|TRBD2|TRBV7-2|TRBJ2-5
CASSGGLAFETQYF
TGTGCCAGCAGCGGGGGACTAGCGTTTGAGACCCAGTACTTC
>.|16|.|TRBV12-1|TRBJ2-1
CASSFAHAGVTNEQFF
TGTGCCAGCAGCTTTGCGCATGCGGGAGTCACCAATGAGCAGTTCTTC
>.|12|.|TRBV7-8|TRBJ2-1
CASSSPRGEQFF
TGTGCCAGCAGCTCCCCTAGAGGTGAGCAGTTCTTC
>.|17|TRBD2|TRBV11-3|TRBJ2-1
CASSLVMGAGLAHEQFF
TGTGCCAGCAGCTTAGTAATGGGGGCCGGACTAGCGCATGAGCAGTTCTTC
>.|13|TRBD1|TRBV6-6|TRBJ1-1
CASGQGAWTEAFF
TGTGCCAGCGGCCAGGGGGCGTGGACTGAAGCTTTCTTT
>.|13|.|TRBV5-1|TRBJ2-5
CASSLAPEETQYF
TGCGCCAGCAGCTTGGCGCCGGAAGAGACCCAGTACTTC